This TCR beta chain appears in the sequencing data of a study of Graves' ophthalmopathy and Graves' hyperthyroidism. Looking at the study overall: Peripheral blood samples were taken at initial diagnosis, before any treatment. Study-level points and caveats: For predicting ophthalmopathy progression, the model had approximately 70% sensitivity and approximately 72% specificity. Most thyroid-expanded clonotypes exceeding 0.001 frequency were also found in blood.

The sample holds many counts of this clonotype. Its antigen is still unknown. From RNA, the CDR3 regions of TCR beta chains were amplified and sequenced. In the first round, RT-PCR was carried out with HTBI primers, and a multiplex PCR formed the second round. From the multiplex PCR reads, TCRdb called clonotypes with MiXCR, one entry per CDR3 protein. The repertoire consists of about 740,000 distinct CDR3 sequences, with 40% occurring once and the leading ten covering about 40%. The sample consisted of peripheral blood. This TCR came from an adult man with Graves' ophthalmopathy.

CDR3 loop: CAISPTDRGNTGELFF. The CDR3 bases are TGTGCCATCTCCCCGACGGACAGGGGGAACACCGGGGAGCTGTTTTTT. J is TRBJ2-2 and V is TRBV10-3; 9 nucleotides match TRBD1. V shed 8 bases, J shed 1 base, and the junction held 8 bases outside the gene matches. Germline loops: CDR1 ENHRY, CDR2 SYGVKD. The CDR3 loop spans 16 amino acids.